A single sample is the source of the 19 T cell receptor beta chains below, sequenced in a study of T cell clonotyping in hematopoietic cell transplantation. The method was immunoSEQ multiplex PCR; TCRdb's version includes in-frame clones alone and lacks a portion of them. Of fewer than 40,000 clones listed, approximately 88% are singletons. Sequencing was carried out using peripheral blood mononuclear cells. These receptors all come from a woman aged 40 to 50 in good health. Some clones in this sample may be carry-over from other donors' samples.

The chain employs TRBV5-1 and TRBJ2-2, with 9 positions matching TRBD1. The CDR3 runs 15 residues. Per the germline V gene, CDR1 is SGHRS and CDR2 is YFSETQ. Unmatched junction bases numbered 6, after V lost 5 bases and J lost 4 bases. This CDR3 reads CASRLGQGRTGELFF. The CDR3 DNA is TGCGCCAGCAGATTAGGACAGGGGCGCACCGGGGAGCTGTTTTTT.

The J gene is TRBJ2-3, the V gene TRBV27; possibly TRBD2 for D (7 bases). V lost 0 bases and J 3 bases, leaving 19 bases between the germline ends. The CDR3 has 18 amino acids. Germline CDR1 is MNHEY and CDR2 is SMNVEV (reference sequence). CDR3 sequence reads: CASSLSIRRGARTDTQYF. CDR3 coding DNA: TGTGCCAGCAGTTTATCGATAAGACGGGGGGCGAGGACAGATACGCAGTATTTT.

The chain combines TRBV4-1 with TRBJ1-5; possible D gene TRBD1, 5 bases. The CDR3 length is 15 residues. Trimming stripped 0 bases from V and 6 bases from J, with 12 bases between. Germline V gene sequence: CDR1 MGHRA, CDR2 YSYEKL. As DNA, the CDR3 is TGCGCCAGCAGCCAAGATCCGGGGGGAGGTCAGCCCCAGCATTTT. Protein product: CASSQDPGGGQPQHF.

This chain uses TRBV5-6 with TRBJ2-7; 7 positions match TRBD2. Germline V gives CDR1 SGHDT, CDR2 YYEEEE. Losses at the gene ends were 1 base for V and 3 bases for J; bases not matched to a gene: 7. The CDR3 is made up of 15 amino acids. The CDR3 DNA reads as TGTGCCAGCAGCTTGCCCGGACTAGATTTCTACGAGCAGTACTTC. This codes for CASSLPGLDFYEQYF.

CDR3 protein: CASRKGANNEQFF. DNA of the CDR3: TGTGCCAGCAGGAAGGGGGCGAACAATGAGCAGTTCTTC. The chain combines TRBV6-5 with TRBJ2-1; the match to TRBD1 covers 7 bases. V was pared by 6 bases and J by 5 bases, with 4 bases of the junction left unmatched. The CDR3 has 13 residues. Germline CDR1 is MNHEY and CDR2 is SVGAGI.

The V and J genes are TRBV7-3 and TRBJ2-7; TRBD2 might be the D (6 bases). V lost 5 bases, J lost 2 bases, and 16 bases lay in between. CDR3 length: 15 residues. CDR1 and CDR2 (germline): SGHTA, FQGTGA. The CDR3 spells CASSAAAGRPYEQYF. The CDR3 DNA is TGTGCCAGCAGCGCCGCCGCGGGGAGGCCCTACGAGCAGTACTTC.

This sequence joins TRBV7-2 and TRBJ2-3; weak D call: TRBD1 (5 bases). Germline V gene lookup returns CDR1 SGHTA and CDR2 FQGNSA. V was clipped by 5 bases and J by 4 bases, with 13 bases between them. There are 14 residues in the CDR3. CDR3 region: CASSLQTVADTQYF. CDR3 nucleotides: TGTGCCAGCAGCCTACAGACAGTTGCAGATACGCAGTATTTT.

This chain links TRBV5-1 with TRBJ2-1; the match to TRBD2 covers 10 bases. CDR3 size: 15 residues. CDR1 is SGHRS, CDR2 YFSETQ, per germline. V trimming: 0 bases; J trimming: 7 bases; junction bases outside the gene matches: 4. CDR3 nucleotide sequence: TGCGCCAGCAGCTTGGGAGCGGGAGGGCAAAATGAGCAGTTCTTC. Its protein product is CASSLGAGGQNEQFF.

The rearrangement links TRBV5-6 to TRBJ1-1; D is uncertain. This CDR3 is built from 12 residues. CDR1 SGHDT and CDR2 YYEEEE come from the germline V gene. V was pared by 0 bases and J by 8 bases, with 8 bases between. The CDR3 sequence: CASSLVAAEAFF. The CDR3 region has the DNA TGTGCCAGCAGCTTGGTCGCAGCCGAAGCTTTCTTT.

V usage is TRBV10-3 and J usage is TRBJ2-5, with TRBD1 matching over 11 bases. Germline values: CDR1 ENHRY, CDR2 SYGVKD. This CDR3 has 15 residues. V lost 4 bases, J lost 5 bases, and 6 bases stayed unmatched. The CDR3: CAISGGQGVGETQYF. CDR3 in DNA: TGTGCCATCAGTGGGGGACAGGGGGTGGGGGAGACCCAGTACTTC.

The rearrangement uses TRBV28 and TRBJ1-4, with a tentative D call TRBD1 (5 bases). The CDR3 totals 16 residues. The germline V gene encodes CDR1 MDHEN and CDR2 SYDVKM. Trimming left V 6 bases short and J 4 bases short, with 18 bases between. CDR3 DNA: TGTGCCAGCAGCGGGGCGTTAGGGCAGGGTAATGAAAAACTGTTTTTT. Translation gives CASSGALGQGNEKLFF.

The CDR3 DNA reads TGTGCCAGCAGCGTCAGGGGGGTGACGCAGTATTTT. This codes for CASSVRGVTQYF. The rearrangement joins TRBV5-7 to TRBJ2-3; maybe TRBD1 (7 bases). TRBV5-7 is placed among ORFs of uncertain function. Trimming left V 4 bases short and J 9 bases short, with 12 bases between. This CDR3 comprises 12 residues.

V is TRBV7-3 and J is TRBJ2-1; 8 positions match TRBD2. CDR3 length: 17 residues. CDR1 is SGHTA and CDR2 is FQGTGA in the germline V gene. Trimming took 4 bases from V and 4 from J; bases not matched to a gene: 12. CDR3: CASSWGLGLAGYNEQFF. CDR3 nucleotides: TGTGCCAGCAGCTGGGGACTCGGACTAGCCGGTTACAATGAGCAGTTCTTC.

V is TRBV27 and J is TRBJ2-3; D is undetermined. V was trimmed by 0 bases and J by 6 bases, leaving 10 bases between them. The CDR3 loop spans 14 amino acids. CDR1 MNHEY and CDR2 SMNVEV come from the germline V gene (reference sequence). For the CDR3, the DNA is TGTGCCAGCAGTTTATCGATAATAGGTGATACGCAGTATTTT. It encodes CASSLSIIGDTQYF.

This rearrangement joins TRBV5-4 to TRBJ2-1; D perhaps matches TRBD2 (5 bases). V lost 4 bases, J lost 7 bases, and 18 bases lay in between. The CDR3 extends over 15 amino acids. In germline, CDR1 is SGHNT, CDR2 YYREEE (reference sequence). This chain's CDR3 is CASSPGERFGNEQFF. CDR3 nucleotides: TGTGCCAGCAGCCCCGGGGAGCGGTTTGGGAATGAGCAGTTCTTC. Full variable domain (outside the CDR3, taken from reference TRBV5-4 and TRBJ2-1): ETGVTQSPTHLIKTRGQQVTLRCSSQSGHNTVSWYQQALGQGPQFIFQYYREEENGRGNFPPRFSGLQFPNYSSELNVNALELDDSALYLCASSPGERFGNEQFFGPGTRLTVL.

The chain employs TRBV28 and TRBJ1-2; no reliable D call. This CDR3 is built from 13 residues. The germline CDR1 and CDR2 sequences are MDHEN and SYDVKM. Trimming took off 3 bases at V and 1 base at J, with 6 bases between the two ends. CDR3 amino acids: CASSLSVNYGYTF. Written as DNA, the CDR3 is TGTGCCAGCAGTTTGTCTGTTAACTATGGCTACACCTTC.

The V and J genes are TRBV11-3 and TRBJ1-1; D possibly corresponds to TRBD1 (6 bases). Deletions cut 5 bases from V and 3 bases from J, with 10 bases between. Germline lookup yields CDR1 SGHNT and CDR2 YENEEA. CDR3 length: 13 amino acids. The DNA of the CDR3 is TGTGCCAGCAGCGCGGACAGTTACACTGAAGCTTTCTTT. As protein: CASSADSYTEAFF.

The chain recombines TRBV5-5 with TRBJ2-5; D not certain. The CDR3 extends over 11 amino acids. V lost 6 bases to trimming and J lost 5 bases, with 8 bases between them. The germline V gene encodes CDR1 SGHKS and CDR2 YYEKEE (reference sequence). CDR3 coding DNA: TGTGCCAGCAAGATGTGGGAGACCCAGTACTTC. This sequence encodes CASKMWETQYF.

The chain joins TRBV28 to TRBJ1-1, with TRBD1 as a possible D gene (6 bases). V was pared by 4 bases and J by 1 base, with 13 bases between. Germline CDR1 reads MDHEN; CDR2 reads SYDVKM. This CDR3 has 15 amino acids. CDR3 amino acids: CASSSPGQANTEAFF. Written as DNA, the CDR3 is TGTGCCAGCAGTTCGCCGGGACAAGCGAACACTGAAGCTTTCTTT.